This TCR beta chain was documented in a study of blood T cell repertoires in COVID-19. As originally analysed: Counts of nucleated cells, estimated from reference gene primer amplification, were obtained. TCRdb's copy holds only in-frame clones and misses some; the assay was immunoSEQ multiplex PCR. V and J calls and clone size are copied from that table; D and trimming were computed from the DNA. Of hundreds of thousands of clones listed, less than 85% are singletons. The CDR3 totals 15 residues. Per germline, CDR1 LGHDT and CDR2 YNNKEL (reference sequence). V lost 1 base, J lost 0 bases, and 7 bases lay in between. Participant-given clinical history determined each cohort assignment. Recovered participants had two consecutive negative NP/OP PCR tests, healthcare professional clearance, or symptom resolution. This clone was seen only a few times.

The sample consisted of PBMCs or T cells enriched from blood (not recorded which). The V and J genes are TRBV3-1 (or the pseudogene TRBV3-2) and TRBJ1-5; D gene uncertain. This TCR derives from a woman aged 45-60 years who had recovered from COVID-19. Here the CDR3 DNA reads TGTGCCAGCAGCCAAGGTCCGGGTAGCAATCAGCCCCAGCATTTT. Its translation: CASSQGPGSNQPQHF.